The next 5 T cell receptor beta chains were all read from a single sample in a study of blood T cells in healthy people across ages. Next came a second PCR, run for roughly 7 to 12 cycles, which used a sample-barcoded 5' primer along with a J-beta primer mix. TCRdb fed the 5' RACE reads into MiXCR, producing one record per CDR3 protein. The sample holds more than 800,000 distinct CDR3 sequences; 45% are singletons and the top ten take approximately 20%. What was sequenced was blood. Receptors were obtained from a woman in her sixties or seventies in good health.

This clonotype came up a few times. J is TRBJ2-5 and V is TRBV6-1; TRBD2 might be the D (6 bases). Germline V gives CDR1 MNHNS, CDR2 SASEGT. V dropped 7 bases and J dropped 3 bases, with 18 bases sitting between them. This CDR3 comprises 15 residues. CDR3 sequence reads: CASITRRAAKETQYF. CDR3 nucleotides: TGTGCCAGCATCACCCGGAGGGCAGCGAAAGAGACCCAGTACTTC.

The chain has TRBV12-3 or TRBV12-4 and TRBJ2-7, with TRBD2 matching 9 bases. CDR3 length: 14 residues. V trimming: 6 bases; J trimming: 7 bases; junction bases outside the gene matches: 10. For the CDR3, the DNA is TGTGCCAGCAGAAAAGCGGGAGGATTAGCTGAGCAGTACTTC. Amino acid sequence: CASRKAGGLAEQYF.

The chain recombines TRBV20-1 with TRBJ2-1; the match to TRBD2 covers 8 bases. There are 14 residues in the CDR3. In germline, CDR1 is DFQATT, CDR2 SNEGSKA (reference sequence). With V trimmed by 5 bases and J by 5 bases, 8 bases remained unmatched. Here the CDR3 reads CSAWGLVDHNEQFF. The CDR3 region has the DNA TGCAGTGCTTGGGGACTAGTGGATCACAATGAGCAGTTCTTC.

This chain uses TRBV20-1 with TRBJ2-7; no reliable D call. Trimming shortened V by 3 bases and J by 7 bases, and 19 bases separated the two germline ends. CDR1 and CDR2 (germline): DFQATT, SNEGSKA (reference sequence). The CDR3 totals 14 residues. The CDR3 spells CSARSPVSLREQYF. CDR3 DNA: TGCAGTGCTAGGTCCCCAGTATCCTTGCGGGAGCAGTACTTC.

This rearrangement joins TRBV11-2 to TRBJ1-6, with D uncertain. V was clipped by 1 base and J by 7 bases, with 11 bases between them. CDR3 length: 15 amino acids. The germline CDR1 and CDR2 sequences are SGHAT and FQNNGV. The CDR3 DNA is TGTGCCAGCAGCTTAGTGCACAGCGACAATTCACCCCTCCACTTT. Its translation: CASSLVHSDNSPLHF.